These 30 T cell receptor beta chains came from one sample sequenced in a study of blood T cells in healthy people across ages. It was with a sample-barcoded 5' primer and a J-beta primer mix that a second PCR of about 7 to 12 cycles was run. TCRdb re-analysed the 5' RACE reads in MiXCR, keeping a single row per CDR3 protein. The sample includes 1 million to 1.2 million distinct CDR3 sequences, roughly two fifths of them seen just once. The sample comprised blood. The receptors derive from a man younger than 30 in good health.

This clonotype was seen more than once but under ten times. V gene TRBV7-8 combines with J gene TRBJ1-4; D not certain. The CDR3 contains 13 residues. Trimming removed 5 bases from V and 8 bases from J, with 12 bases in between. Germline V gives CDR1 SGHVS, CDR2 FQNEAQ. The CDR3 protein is CASSIQEVEKLFF. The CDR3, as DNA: TGTGCCAGCAGCATACAAGAGGTGGAAAAACTGTTTTTT.

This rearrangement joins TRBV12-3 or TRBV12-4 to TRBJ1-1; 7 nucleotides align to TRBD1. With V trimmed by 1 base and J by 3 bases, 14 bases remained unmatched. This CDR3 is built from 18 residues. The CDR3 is CASSLGEGARIWDTEAFF. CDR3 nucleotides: TGTGCCAGCAGTTTAGGGGAGGGGGCGCGAATTTGGGACACTGAAGCTTTCTTT.

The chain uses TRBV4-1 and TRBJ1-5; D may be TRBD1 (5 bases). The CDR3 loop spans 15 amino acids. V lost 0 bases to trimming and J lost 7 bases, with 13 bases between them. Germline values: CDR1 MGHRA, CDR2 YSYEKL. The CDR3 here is CASSQEAREGQPQHF. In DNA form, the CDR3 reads TGCGCCAGCAGCCAAGAAGCCAGGGAAGGCCAGCCCCAGCATTTT.

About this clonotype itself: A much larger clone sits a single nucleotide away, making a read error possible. CDR3: CASSQAEGTYEQYF. CDR3 nucleotide sequence: TGCGCCAGCAGCCAAGCGGAAGGAACCTACGAGCAGTACTTC. The rearrangement joins TRBV4-1 to TRBJ2-4; D is undetermined. The J call may not be correct, given that the DNA end is closer to TRBJ2-7. The germline CDR1 and CDR2 sequences are MGHRA and YSYEKL. The CDR3 runs 14 residues.

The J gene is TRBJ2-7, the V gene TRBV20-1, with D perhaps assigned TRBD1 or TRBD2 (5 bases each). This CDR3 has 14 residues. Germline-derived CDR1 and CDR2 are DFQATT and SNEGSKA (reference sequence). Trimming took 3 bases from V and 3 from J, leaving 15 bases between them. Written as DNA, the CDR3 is TGCAGTGCTAGGGCCGGGACGGACGTCTACGAGCAGTACTTC. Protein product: CSARAGTDVYEQYF.

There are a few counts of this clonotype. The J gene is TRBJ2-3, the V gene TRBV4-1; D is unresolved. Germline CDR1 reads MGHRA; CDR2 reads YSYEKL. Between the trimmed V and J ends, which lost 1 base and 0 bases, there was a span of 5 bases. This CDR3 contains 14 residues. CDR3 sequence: CASSQGFSTDTQYF. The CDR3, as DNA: TGCGCCAGCAGCCAAGGGTTTAGCACAGATACGCAGTATTTT.

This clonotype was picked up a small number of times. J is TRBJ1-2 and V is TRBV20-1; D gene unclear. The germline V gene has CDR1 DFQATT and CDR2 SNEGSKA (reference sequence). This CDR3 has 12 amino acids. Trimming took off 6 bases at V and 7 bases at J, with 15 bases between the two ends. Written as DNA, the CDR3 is TGCAGTGCCCGGGATAGATCTTTTGGCTACACCTTC. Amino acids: CSARDRSFGYTF.

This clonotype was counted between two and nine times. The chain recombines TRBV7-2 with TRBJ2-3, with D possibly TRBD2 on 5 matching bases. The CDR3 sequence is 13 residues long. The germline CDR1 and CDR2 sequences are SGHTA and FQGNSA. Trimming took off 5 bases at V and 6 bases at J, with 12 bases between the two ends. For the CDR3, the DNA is TGTGCCAGCAGCCCAAACCCTAGCGATACGCAGTATTTT. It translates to CASSPNPSDTQYF.

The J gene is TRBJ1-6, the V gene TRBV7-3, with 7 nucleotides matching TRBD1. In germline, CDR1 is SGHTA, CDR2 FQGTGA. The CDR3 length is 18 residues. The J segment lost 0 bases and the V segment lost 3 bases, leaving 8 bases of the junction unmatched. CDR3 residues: CASSLTGRDSSYNSPLHF. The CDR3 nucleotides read TGTGCCAGCAGCTTGACGGGACGGGACAGCTCCTATAATTCACCCCTCCACTTT.

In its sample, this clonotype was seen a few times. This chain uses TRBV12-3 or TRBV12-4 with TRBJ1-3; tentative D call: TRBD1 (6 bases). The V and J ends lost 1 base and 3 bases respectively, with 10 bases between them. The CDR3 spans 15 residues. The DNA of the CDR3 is TGTGCCAGCAGTTTAGGGGGGGGCCTTGGAAACACCATATATTTT. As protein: CASSLGGGLGNTIYF.

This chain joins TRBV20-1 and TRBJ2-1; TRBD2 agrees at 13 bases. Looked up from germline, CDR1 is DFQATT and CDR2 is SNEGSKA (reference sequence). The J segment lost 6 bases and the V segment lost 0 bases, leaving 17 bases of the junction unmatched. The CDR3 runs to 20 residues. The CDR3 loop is CSARDPHWDGTSGVVNEQFF. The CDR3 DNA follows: TGCAGTGCTAGAGATCCTCATTGGGATGGGACTAGCGGGGTTGTCAATGAGCAGTTCTTC.

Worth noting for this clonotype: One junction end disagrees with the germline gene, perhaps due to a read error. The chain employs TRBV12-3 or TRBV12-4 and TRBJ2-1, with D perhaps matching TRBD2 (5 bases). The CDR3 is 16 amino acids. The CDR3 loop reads CASSFGSGGSYNEQSF. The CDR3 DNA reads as TGTGCCAGCAGTTTTGGGAGCGGCGGCTCCTACAATGAGCAGTCCTTC.

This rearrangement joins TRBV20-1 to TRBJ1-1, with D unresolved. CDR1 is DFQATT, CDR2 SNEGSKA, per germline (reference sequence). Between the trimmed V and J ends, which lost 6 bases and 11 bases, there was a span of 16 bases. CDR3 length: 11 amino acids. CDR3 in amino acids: CSARTTGSAFF. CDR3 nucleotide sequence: TGCAGTGCCCGCACGACGGGGAGTGCTTTCTTT.

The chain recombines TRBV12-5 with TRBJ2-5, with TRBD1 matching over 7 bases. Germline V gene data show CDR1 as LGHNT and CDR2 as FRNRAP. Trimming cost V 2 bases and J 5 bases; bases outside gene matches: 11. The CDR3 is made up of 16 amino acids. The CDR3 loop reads CASGLPDRQGGETQYF. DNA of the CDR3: TGTGCTAGTGGTTTGCCGGACCGACAGGGCGGTGAGACCCAGTACTTC.

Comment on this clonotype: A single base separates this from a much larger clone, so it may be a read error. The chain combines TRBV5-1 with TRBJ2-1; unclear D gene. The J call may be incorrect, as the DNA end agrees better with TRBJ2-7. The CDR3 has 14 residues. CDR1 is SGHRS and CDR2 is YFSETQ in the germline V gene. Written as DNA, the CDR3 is TGCGCCAGCAGCTTGGACAGCCCTTACAAGGAGCAGTACTTC. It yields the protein CASSLDSPYKEQYF.

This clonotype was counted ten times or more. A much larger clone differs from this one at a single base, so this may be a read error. CDR3 in amino acids: CASRPSSYEQYF. CDR3 nucleotide sequence: TGTGCCAGCAGACCAAGCTCCTACGAGCAGTACTTC. This sequence joins TRBV27 and TRBJ2-7; D gene unclear. Trimming left V 6 bases short and J 0 bases short, with 6 bases between. Germline V lookup: CDR1 MNHEY, CDR2 SMNVEV (reference sequence). This CDR3 contains 12 residues.

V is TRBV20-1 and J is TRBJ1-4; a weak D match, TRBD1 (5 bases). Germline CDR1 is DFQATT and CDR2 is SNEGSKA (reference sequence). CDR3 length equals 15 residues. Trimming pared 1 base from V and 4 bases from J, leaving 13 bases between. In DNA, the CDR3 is TGCAGTGCTAGAGGAGCGGGACGGGTTAATGAAAAACTGTTTTTT. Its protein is CSARGAGRVNEKLFF.

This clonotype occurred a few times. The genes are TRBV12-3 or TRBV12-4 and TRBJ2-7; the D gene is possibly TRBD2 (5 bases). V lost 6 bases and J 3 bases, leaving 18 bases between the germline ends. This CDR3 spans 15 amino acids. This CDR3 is CASSQDGETFYEQYF. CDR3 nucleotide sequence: TGTGCCAGCAGCCAGGACGGGGAGACATTCTACGAGCAGTACTTC.

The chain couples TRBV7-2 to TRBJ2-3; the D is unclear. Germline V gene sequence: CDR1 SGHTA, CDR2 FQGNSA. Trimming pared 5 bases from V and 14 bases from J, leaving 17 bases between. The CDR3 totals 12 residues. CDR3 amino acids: CASSPAHRSLYF. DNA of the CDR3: TGTGCCAGCAGCCCGGCCCACCGTTCTTTGTATTTT.

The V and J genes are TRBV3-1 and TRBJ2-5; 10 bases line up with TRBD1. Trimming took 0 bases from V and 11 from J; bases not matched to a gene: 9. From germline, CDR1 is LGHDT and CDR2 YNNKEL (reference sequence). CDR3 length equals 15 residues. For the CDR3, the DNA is TGTGCCAGCAGCCAAGATAAGGACAGGGGGAATGAGCAGTACTTC. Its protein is CASSQDKDRGNEQYF.

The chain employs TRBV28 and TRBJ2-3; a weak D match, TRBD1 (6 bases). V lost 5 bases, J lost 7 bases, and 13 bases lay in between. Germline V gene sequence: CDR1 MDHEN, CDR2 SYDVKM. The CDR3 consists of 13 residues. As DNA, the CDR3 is TGTGCCAGCAGTACTCAACAGGGCTATACGCAGTATTTT. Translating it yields CASSTQQGYTQYF.

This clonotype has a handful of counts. Here the CDR3 reads CASSQYHSGTGGSYSYNEQFF. DNA of the CDR3: TGCGCCAGCAGCCAATATCACTCCGGGACAGGGGGTTCCTACTCCTACAATGAGCAGTTCTTC. The chain joins TRBV4-3 to TRBJ2-1; 11 bases map to TRBD1. The CDR3 sequence is 21 residues long. V lost 2 bases to trimming and J lost 0 bases; unmatched junction nucleotides: 15. Germline V CDR1 and CDR2: LGHNA, YSLEER.

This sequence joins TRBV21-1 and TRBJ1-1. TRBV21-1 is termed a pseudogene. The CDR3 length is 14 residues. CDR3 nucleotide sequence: TGTGCCAGCAGCACCGCGACGGACGGTGCTGAAGCTTTCTTT. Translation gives CASSTATDGAEAFF.

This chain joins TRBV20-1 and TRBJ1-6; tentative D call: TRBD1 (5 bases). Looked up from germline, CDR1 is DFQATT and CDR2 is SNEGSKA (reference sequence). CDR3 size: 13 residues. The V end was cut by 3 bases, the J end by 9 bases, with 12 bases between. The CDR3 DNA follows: TGCAGTGCTAGTGCAGGGTCGAGTTCACCCCTCCACTTT. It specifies CSASAGSSSPLHF.

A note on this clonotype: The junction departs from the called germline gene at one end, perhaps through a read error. CDR3 loop: CAGSQGAGQETQYF. The CDR3 DNA reads TGCGCCGGCAGCCAAGGAGCGGGGCAAGAGACCCAGTACTTC. J is TRBJ2-5 and V is TRBV4-1; 7 nucleotides line up with TRBD2. Germline V gene data show CDR1 as MGHRA and CDR2 as YSYEKL. The CDR3 runs 14 residues.

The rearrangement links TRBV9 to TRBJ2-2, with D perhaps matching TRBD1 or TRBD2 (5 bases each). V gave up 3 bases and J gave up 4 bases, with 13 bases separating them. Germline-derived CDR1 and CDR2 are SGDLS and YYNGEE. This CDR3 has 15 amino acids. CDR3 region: CASSDRDRSTGELFF. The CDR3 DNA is TGTGCCAGCAGCGACCGGGACCGATCCACCGGGGAGCTGTTTTTT.

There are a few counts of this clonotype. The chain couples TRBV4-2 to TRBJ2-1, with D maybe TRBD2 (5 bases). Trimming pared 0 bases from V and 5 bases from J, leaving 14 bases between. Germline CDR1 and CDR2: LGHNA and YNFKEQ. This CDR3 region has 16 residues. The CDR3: CASSQDPAELNNEQFF. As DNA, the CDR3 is TGTGCCAGCAGCCAAGACCCAGCGGAACTTAACAATGAGCAGTTCTTC.

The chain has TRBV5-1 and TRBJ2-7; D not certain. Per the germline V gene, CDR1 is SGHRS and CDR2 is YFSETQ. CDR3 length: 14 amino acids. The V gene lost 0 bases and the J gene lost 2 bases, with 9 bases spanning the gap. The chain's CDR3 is CASSLVAGPYEQYF. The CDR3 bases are TGCGCCAGCAGCTTGGTGGCAGGACCCTACGAGCAGTACTTC.

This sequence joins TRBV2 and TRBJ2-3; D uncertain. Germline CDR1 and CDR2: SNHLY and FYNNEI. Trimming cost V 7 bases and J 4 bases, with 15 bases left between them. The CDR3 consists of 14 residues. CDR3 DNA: TGTGCCAGCAACATGGTAAAATGGGCAGATACGCAGTATTTT. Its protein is CASNMVKWADTQYF.

The CDR3 loop reads CASSQGGSAGGTRYNEQFF. CDR3 nucleotide sequence: TGCGCCAGCAGCCAAGGTGGGTCGGCTGGGGGGACCCGCTACAATGAGCAGTTCTTC. The gene calls are TRBV4-1 and TRBJ2-1; a weak D match, TRBD2 (6 bases). V lost 1 base and J lost 3, with 22 bases in between. The CDR3 has 19 residues. Looked up from germline, CDR1 is MGHRA and CDR2 is YSYEKL.